This passage covers 17 T cell receptor beta chains from one sample sequenced in a study of T cell changes during pregnancy in multiple sclerosis (dated by TCRdb to the late 2010s). Library preparation used the immunoSEQ multiplex PCR assay. TCRdb limited this immuneACCESS table to in-frame rearrangements with V and J called. A share of clones is missing; checked studies link under half to unresolved V genes, and the rest is unexplained. In this sample the table shows roughly 29,000 clones, 90% to 95% of which occur a single time. Approximately 0.43% of the sample belongs to the ten largest clones. Here the sequenced sample was CD4+ T cells from peripheral blood mononuclear cells, taken after pregnancy. These receptors came from a female donor with multiple sclerosis, enrolled in a pregnancy study.

This chain connects TRBV5-7 to TRBJ2-7, with 9 positions matching TRBD2. TRBV5-7 falls under the ORF class, with uncertain function. The J segment lost 6 bases and the V segment lost 10 bases, leaving 17 bases of the junction unmatched. The CDR3 totals 15 residues. This CDR3 reads CAFLRPKREVAEQYF. CDR3 bases: TGTGCCTTTTTACGCCCCAAGCGGGAGGTGGCCGAGCAGTACTTC.

The chain employs TRBV29-1 and TRBJ1-5, with 7 bases lining up with TRBD1. The V and J ends lost 7 bases and 5 bases, in that order; junction bases with no gene match: 14. Germline CDR1 is SQVTM and CDR2 is ANQGSEA. This CDR3 is 15 amino acids long. CDR3 nucleotide sequence: TGCAGCGCGAAAATAGGGACAGCCTTAGATCAGCCCCAGCATTTT. Its translation is CSAKIGTALDQPQHF.

The chain couples TRBV7-9 to TRBJ1-3, with a weak D call TRBD1 (6 bases). Trimming removed 1 base at V and 4 bases at J, with 8 bases between. Germline V CDR1 and CDR2: SEHNR, FQNEAQ (reference sequence). The CDR3 consists of 14 residues. In DNA, the CDR3 is TGTGCCAGCAGCTTAGACAGGGAAGGAAACACCATATATTTT. It codes for CASSLDREGNTIYF.

The J gene is TRBJ1-2, the V gene TRBV6-1; possibly TRBD1 for D (6 bases). CDR1 and CDR2 from the germline V gene are MNHNS and SASEGT. Trimming stripped 8 bases from V and 5 bases from J, with 21 bases between. This CDR3 is 15 amino acids long. The CDR3 sequence: CASFPGGARVYGYTF. CDR3 sequence (DNA): TGTGCCAGCTTCCCTGGGGGGGCTAGGGTTTATGGCTACACCTTC.

The chain couples TRBV6-6 to TRBJ1-4; TRBD1 matches 10 bases. Unmatched junction bases numbered 6, after V lost 1 base and J lost 7 bases. The germline V gene encodes CDR1 MNHNY and CDR2 SVGAGI (reference sequence). The CDR3 loop spans 16 amino acids. The CDR3 loop is CASSYFSGTGVEKLFF. CDR3 nucleotide sequence: TGTGCCAGCAGTTACTTCTCCGGGACAGGGGTTGAAAAACTGTTTTTT.

This clone appeared a single time. The rearrangement uses TRBV28 and TRBJ1-2; TRBD1 might be the D (6 bases). CDR1 MDHEN and CDR2 SYDVKM come from the germline V gene. Trimming took 7 bases from V and 6 from J, leaving 12 bases between them. The CDR3 sequence is 12 residues long. For the CDR3, the DNA is TGTGCCAGCACCATACAGGGACATGGCTACACCTTC. This gives the protein CASTIQGHGYTF.

This chain connects TRBV9 to TRBJ2-3, with D perhaps matching TRBD1 (6 bases). V lost 3 bases and J 6 bases, leaving 20 bases between the germline ends. There are 16 residues in the CDR3. CDR1 and CDR2 (germline): SGDLS, YYNGEE. Here the CDR3 DNA reads TGTGCCAGCAGCGCTTTAGTGGGGGCTAGGGGGGATACGCAGTATTTT. Its translation: CASSALVGARGDTQYF.

V is TRBV6-5 and J is TRBJ2-7; 13 bases map to TRBD2. Germline V gene lookup returns CDR1 MNHEY and CDR2 SVGAGI. Losses at the gene ends were 2 bases for V and 5 bases for J; bases not matched to a gene: 3. There are 15 residues in the CDR3. CDR3 bases: TGTGCCAGCAGTTACGGACTAGCGGGAGTCGACGAGCAGTACTTC. It codes for CASSYGLAGVDEQYF.

V usage is TRBV6-5 and J usage is TRBJ1-2; D call uncertain. The CDR3 runs 14 residues. Germline assignment: CDR1 MNHEY and CDR2 SVGAGI. With 5 bases removed from V and 5 bases from J, the gap between germline ends came to 15 bases. This CDR3 reads CASSPFEGEYGYTF. For the CDR3, the DNA is TGTGCCAGCAGTCCCTTCGAGGGAGAGTATGGCTACACCTTC.

This rearrangement joins TRBV29-1 to TRBJ1-3, with D possibly being TRBD1 (6 bases). This CDR3 has 13 residues. The germline V gene encodes CDR1 SQVTM and CDR2 ANQGSEA. V lost 6 bases, J lost 3 bases, and 12 bases lay in between. CDR3 region: CSVDTGSGNTIYF. For the CDR3, the DNA is TGCAGCGTCGATACAGGGAGTGGAAACACCATATATTTT.

The chain joins TRBV30 to TRBJ1-1, with D hard to call. Trimming shortened V by 4 bases and J by 4 bases, and 13 bases separated the two germline ends. Germline V gene sequence: CDR1 GTSNPN, CDR2 SVGIG (reference sequence). This CDR3 region has 13 residues. The CDR3 here is CAWMLLGGTEAFF. The CDR3 DNA is TGTGCCTGGATGTTGCTGGGAGGCACTGAAGCTTTCTTT.

This rearrangement joins TRBV11-2 to TRBJ1-1; D possibly corresponds to TRBD1 (5 bases). This CDR3 contains 15 residues. CDR1 is SGHAT, CDR2 FQNNGV, per germline. V was trimmed by 6 bases and J by 1 base, leaving 15 bases between them. Here the CDR3 DNA reads TGTGCCAGCAGAAAGGGGAACAGGAGGAACACTGAAGCTTTCTTT. Translation gives CASRKGNRRNTEAFF.

This chain joins TRBV23-1 and TRBJ2-7; 7 bases fit TRBD1. TRBV23-1 is assigned to the ORF class and has an uncertain function. With 1 base clipped from V and 3 bases from J, the junction kept 6 bases outside the gene matches. This CDR3 contains 15 residues. The CDR3 sequence: CASSQLGQNYYEQYF. The DNA for the CDR3 is TGCGCCAGCAGTCAATTGGGACAGAACTACTACGAGCAGTACTTC.

The gene calls are TRBV18 and TRBJ1-5; no clear D. Germline V gene data show CDR1 as KGHSH and CDR2 as LQKENI. V was pared by 0 bases and J by 7 bases, with 10 bases between. The CDR3 contains 14 residues. This chain's CDR3 is CASSPPFEGQPQHF. CDR3 bases: TGTGCCAGCTCACCACCGTTCGAGGGCCAGCCCCAGCATTTT.

In its sample, this clone was seen a few times. J is TRBJ1-6 and V is TRBV9, with D hard to call. Germline CDR1 is SGDLS and CDR2 is YYNGEE. CDR3 length: 14 amino acids. V was trimmed by 2 bases and J by 7 bases, leaving 10 bases between them. The CDR3 spells CASSVYQENSPLHF. CDR3 nucleotide sequence: TGTGCCAGCAGCGTGTACCAGGAAAATTCACCCCTCCACTTT.

The rearrangement links TRBV2 to TRBJ1-1, with D possibly TRBD1 on 5 matching bases. Trimming removed 6 bases from V and 3 bases from J, with 11 bases in between. This CDR3 has 13 residues. Germline-derived CDR1 and CDR2 are SNHLY and FYNNEI. This chain's CDR3 is CASRDTVHTEAFF. Written as DNA, the CDR3 is TGTGCCAGCAGGGACACAGTACACACTGAAGCTTTCTTT.

The rearrangement uses TRBV9 and TRBJ2-2, with D maybe TRBD2 (5 bases). V was clipped by 0 bases and J by 0 bases, with 6 bases between them. The CDR3 is 15 residues long. The germline CDR1 and CDR2 sequences are SGDLS and YYNGEE. CDR3 amino acids: CASSVAGTNTGELFF. CDR3 nucleotide sequence: TGTGCCAGCAGCGTAGCGGGGACGAACACCGGGGAGCTGTTTTTT.